These T cell receptor beta chains were read from a single sample in a study of blood T cell repertoires in COVID-19. Here immunoSEQ multiplex PCR was the method, and the copy in TCRdb shows in-frame clones only, minus some. The sample has fewer than 80,000 clones, around nine tenths seen once. The specimen sequenced was peripheral blood. The receptors derive from a human donor in a cohort sampled during active COVID-19. The CDR3 runs from the conserved cysteine through the conserved F or W. A D gene is named only where the DNA matches it firmly. For some rows the clone size is stated as once, few or many, or as a class when expanded; others skip it.

NA,TRBJ2-3,TRBV6-6,NA,TGTGCCAGCGTTAGCGGGTGGGGGCCTAGCACAGATACGCAGTATTTT,CASVSGWGPSTDTQYF
NA,TRBJ1-2,TRBV28,TRBD1,TGTGCCAGCAGTCGGGACAGCCAATATGGCTACACCTTC,CASSRDSQYGYTF
NA,TRBJ2-1,TRBV7-2,TRBD1,TGTGCCAGCAGGCGTCCGGGACAGCGATACAATGAGCAGTTCTTC,CASRRPGQRYNEQFF
NA,TRBJ1-4,TRBV2,TRBD1,TGTGCCAGCATGAGGGACAGAACTAATGAAAAACTGTTTTTT,CASMRDRTNEKLFF
NA,TRBJ2-2,TRBV11-2,TRBD2,TGTGCCAGCAGCCTTAGCGGGAGCGCCGGGGAGCTGTTTTTT,CASSLSGSAGELFF
NA,TRBJ2-7,TRBV7-2,TRBD1,TGTGCCAGCAGCTTAGCTTCTCCAGGGACAGGAACCTACGAGCAGTACTTC,CASSLASPGTGTYEQYF
NA,TRBJ2-7,TRBV5-1,NA,TGCGCCAGCAGCTTAAATACACTGGTGGGGGGCGAGCAGTACTTC,CASSLNTLVGGEQYF
NA,TRBJ2-5,TRBV28,NA,TGTGCCAGCAGGGCGGGACCCGGAGGGGAGACCCAGTACTTC,CASRAGPGGETQYF
once,TRBJ2-5,TRBV7-2,NA,TGTGCCAGCAGCCGCCAGCCAGGGCCTATATGGTACTTC,CASSRQPGPIWYF
NA,TRBJ2-7,TRBV11-2,NA,TGTGCCAGCAGGGTGGGCGGGGTCTCCTACGAGCAGTACTTC,CASRVGGVSYEQYF
NA,TRBJ2-7,TRBV15,NA,TGTGCCACCAGCAGAGATCTGGGAGCTCTCGCCTACGAGCAGTACTTC,CATSRDLGALAYEQYF
NA,TRBJ2-3,TRBV2,TRBD1,TGTGCCAGCAGTCGACAGGGGGCGACACCGACAGATACGCAGTATTTT,CASSRQGATPTDTQYF
NA,TRBJ2-1,TRBV30,TRBD1,TGTGCCTGGAGTGCCGGGACAGGGGTGATTGAGCAGTTCTTC,CAWSAGTGVIEQFF
NA,TRBJ1-1,TRBV7-9,TRBD1,TGTGCCAGCAGCACCCTCGGACAGGGTAATAGTGTTGGGACTGAAGCTTTCTTT,CASSTLGQGNSVGTEAFF
NA,TRBJ2-3,TRBV12-3/TRBV12-4,NA,TGTGCCAGCAGTTCTTCTTTAGATACGCAGTATTTT,CASSSSLDTQYF
few,TRBJ1-1,TRBV27,NA,TGTGCCAGCAGGTCAGAGGCTCGTTTGACCAACACTGAAGCTTTCTTT,CASRSEARLTNTEAFF
NA,TRBJ1-1,TRBV10-3,NA,TGTGCCATCAGTGCACAGACTGAAGCTTTCTTT,CAISAQTEAFF
NA,TRBJ2-6,TRBV3-1/TRBV3-2,NA,TGTGCCAGCAGCCAAGATCCGGACAGAGCCTCCTCTGGGGCCAACGTCCTGACTTTC,CASSQDPDRASSGANVLTF
once,TRBJ2-7,TRBV19,TRBD2,TGTGCCAGTAGTATACTCACTAGCGGGAGTGCCTACGAGCAGTACTTC,CASSILTSGSAYEQYF
NA,TRBJ1-1,TRBV5-1,NA,TGCGCCAGCAGCTTGGCCCCAGGGCGGAACACTGAAGCTTTCTTT,CASSLAPGRNTEAFF
few,TRBJ2-2,TRBV4-1,TRBD2,TGCGCCAGCAGCCAACGGCCTAGCGGGGCGGCCGGGGAGCTGTTTTTT,CASSQRPSGAAGELFF
NA,TRBJ1-2,TRBV2,TRBD1,TGTGCCAGCAGGTGGGACAGGGGGTCGAATGGCTACACCTTC,CASRWDRGSNGYTF
NA,TRBJ1-1,TRBV11-2,NA,TGTGCCAGCAGCTTCTGGGGGGGGAACACTGAAGCTTTCTTT,CASSFWGGNTEAFF
NA,TRBJ1-1,TRBV19,TRBD1,TGTGCCAGTAGTCAACAGGGGGCAGGTACTGAAGCTTTCTTT,CASSQQGAGTEAFF
NA,TRBJ2-3,TRBV3-1/TRBV3-2,TRBD2,TGTGCCAGCAGCCAGGGTAGCGGGGGGGGTGCAGATACGCAGTATTTT,CASSQGSGGGADTQYF